This entry describes one TCR beta chain. The repertoire was sequenced with immunoSEQ multiplex PCR; TCRdb's copy has only in-frame clones and lacks some. The table lists around 150,000 clones, approximately 80% of them singletons, with approximately 5.1% in the top ten. The data originate from a study of blood T cell repertoires in COVID-19. This CDR3 has 16 residues. Germline assignment: CDR1 SGHRS and CDR2 YFSETQ. The junction had 10 bases not matched to a gene; V was cut back by 9 bases and J by 1 base. The rearrangement uses TRBV5-1 and TRBJ2-3; TRBD2 agrees at 11 bases. Sequenced sample: PBMCs or T cells enriched from blood (not recorded which). The TCR comes from a man in his 70s who had been exposed to COVID-19. CDR3 sequence: CATDRGTSGGTDTQYF. As DNA, the CDR3 is TGCGCCACCGACAGGGGGACTAGCGGCGGCACAGATACGCAGTATTTT.